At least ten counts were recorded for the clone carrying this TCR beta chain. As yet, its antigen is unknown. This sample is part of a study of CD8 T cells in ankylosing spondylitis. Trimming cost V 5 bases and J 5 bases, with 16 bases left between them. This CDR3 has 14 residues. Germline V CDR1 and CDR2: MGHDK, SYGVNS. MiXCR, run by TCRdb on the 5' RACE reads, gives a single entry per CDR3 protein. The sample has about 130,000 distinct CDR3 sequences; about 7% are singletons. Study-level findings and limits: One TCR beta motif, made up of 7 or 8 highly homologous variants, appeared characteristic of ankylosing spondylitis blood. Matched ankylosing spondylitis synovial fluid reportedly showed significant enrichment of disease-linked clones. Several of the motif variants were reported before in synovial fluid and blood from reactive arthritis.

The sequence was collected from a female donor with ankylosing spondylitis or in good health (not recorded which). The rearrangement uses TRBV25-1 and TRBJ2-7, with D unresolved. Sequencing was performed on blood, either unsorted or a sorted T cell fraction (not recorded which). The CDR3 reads CASSRVSRSDEQYF. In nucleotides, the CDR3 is TGTGCCAGCAGTCGTGTCAGTCGTTCCGACGAGCAGTACTTC.